This T cell receptor (beta chain) was retrieved from a study of blood T cell repertoires in COVID-19. In the study overall: Spain, Italy and the United States supplied samples that represented acute and convalescent COVID-19. PBMCs, B-cell-depleted T cells, or T cells provided the cDNA or gDNA that made up the material.

This clone was found once. Those enrolled in Seattle joined during active infection and were followed longitudinally afterward. In germline, CDR1 is KGHSH, CDR2 LQKENI. The CDR3 is 17 amino acids. Germline trimming cut 2 bases from V and 9 bases from J; bases unmatched to any gene: 14. TCRdb's copy holds only in-frame clones and misses some; the assay was immunoSEQ multiplex PCR. The repertoire includes around 60,000 clones, 60% to 85% of them detected once, and under 25% sits in the top ten. V usage is TRBV18 and J usage is TRBJ2-1; the match to TRBD2 covers 9 bases. The specimen was peripheral blood. The clonotype was recovered from a man aged 25-40 years with COVID-19, enrolled during active disease. CDR3 DNA sequence: TGTGCCAGCTCACCAGGGACTAGCCTATTGTTGATGGGTGAGCAGTTCTTC. It codes for CASSPGTSLLLMGEQFF.